This T cell receptor (beta chain) derives from a study of OX40 agonist ivuxolimab in advanced cancers. Turning to the study itself: An agonistic human IgG2 monoclonal antibody against OX40 (CD134) was given. Patients received ivuxolimab, an intravenous treatment, every 2 weeks at 0.01 to 10 mg/kg. Study-wide results and limits: Clonal expansion among partial responders at 0.1-3.0 mg/kg ranked near the lowest. Averaging showed that CD8+ T cells had more expanded clones than CD4+ did.

Some clones are missing from TCRdb's copy, which holds only in-frame ones; the method was immunoSEQ multiplex PCR. The sample contains about 37,000 clones, around 93% of which appear only once. With respect to this clone: The antigen is not known.

Germline V gives CDR1 SEHNR, CDR2 FQNEAQ (reference sequence). The V gene lost 4 bases and the J gene lost 4 bases, with 16 bases spanning the gap. This CDR3 has 15 residues. The sample here was CD4+ or CD8+ T cells sorted from blood, taken in a trial of the OX40 agonist ivuxolimab. The chain combines TRBV7-9 with TRBJ2-5; TRBD2 might be the D (6 bases). The origin of this receptor is an adult with an advanced solid tumor such as melanoma, head and neck, liver or kidney cancer. Here the CDR3 reads CASSSTLGTLETQYF. The CDR3 DNA sequence: TGTGCCAGCAGCTCCACCCTCGGGACTTTAGAGACCCAGTACTTC.